This TCR beta chain was sequenced for a study of shared T cell receptors in the human thymus. The protocol was immunoSEQ multiplex PCR, while the TCRdb copy is restricted to in-frame clones and leaves out a portion. Among tens of thousands of clones listed, around 96% were seen once. V lost 9 bases, J lost 3 bases, and 12 bases stayed unmatched. The CDR3 sequence is 16 residues long. The germline V gene has CDR1 KGHSH and CDR2 LQKENI. The specimen sequenced was thymocytes. The clonotype originates from a human donor. V is TRBV18 and J is TRBJ2-1, with 9 bases matching TRBD1. The CDR3 DNA is TGTGCCAGTTCCCAACTACAGGGGGCCGGCTACAATGAGCAGTTCTTC. Translating it yields CASSQLQGAGYNEQFF.